This T cell receptor beta chain appears in the sequencing data of a study of T cell responses to AZD1222 COVID-19 vaccine. The study, taken as a whole, reports: Females made up more of the donors, who were largely white British, and clonal diversity may have come out too low.

Only in-frame clones appear in the TCRdb table, and some are missing; sequencing was by immunoSEQ multiplex PCR. Among 85,000 to 130,000 clones listed, roughly 91% were seen once. Comments on this clone: The antigen remains unidentified.

Trimming took 3 bases from V and 7 from J; bases not matched to a gene: 2. From germline, CDR1 is SGHTA and CDR2 FQGTGA. This CDR3 comprises 14 residues. The gene calls are TRBV7-3 and TRBJ2-1, with 11 nucleotides matching TRBD1. This TCR was sampled from an adult in good health. Source: peripheral blood, taken on day 0 of AZD1222 vaccination. The CDR3 reads CASSFGQGANEQFF. CDR3 bases: TGTGCCAGCAGCTTCGGACAGGGGGCGAATGAGCAGTTCTTC.